Described below is a single T cell receptor (beta chain) sequence and its context. This entry is derived from a study of blood T cells in healthy people across ages. Using a J-beta primer mix together with a sample-barcoded 5' primer, a second PCR was run for roughly 7 to 12 cycles. TCRdb itself ran the 5' RACE reads through MiXCR, one entry per CDR3 protein. The table records over 750,000 distinct CDR3 sequences, around 25% of them present only once. V gave up 0 bases and J gave up 8 bases, with 13 bases separating them. The CDR3 runs to 14 residues. In germline, CDR1 is LGHNA, CDR2 YNFKEQ. The same data also went into a second study, on T cells of mothers and their children.

The chain joins TRBV4-2 to TRBJ1-2; D unclear. Material for sequencing was blood. The source of this sequence is a boy younger than 18 in good health. CDR3 sequence: CASSQDPEEVGYTF. Written as DNA, the CDR3 is TGTGCCAGCAGCCAAGATCCAGAAGAGGTGGGCTACACCTTC.